The T cell receptor beta chain described here comes from a study of blood T cell repertoires in COVID-19. Sequencing was performed with immunoSEQ multiplex PCR; in TCRdb, only in-frame clones are kept and a portion is missing. This sample yields some 150,000 clones, of which approximately 80% are seen a single time; around 10% belongs to the top ten. Trimming shortened V by 5 bases and J by 1 base, and 14 bases separated the two germline ends. In germline, CDR1 is LNHDA, CDR2 SQIVND (reference sequence). This CDR3 is 15 amino acids long. The chain has TRBV19 and TRBJ1-2, with D perhaps matching TRBD1 (6 bases). This sequence originates from a woman aged 55-70 years with COVID-19, enrolled during active disease. What was sequenced was peripheral blood. CDR3 sequence reads: CASSPRGGLNYGYTF. CDR3 in DNA: TGTGCCAGTAGTCCCCGGGGGGGGCTTAACTATGGCTACACCTTC.